Following are 32 T cell receptor beta chains from one sample sequenced in a study of blood T cell repertoires in COVID-19. The assay was immunoSEQ multiplex PCR, and TCRdb's table has in-frame clones only and misses some. The profile shows about 84,000 clones, approximately 83% of them singletons. The specimen was peripheral blood. The receptors shown here come from an elderly woman with acute or convalescent COVID-19.

The chain carries TRBV6-5 and TRBJ2-5, with 11 bases matching TRBD2. Germline V gives CDR1 MNHEY, CDR2 SVGAGI. The V gene end was trimmed by 7 bases and the J gene end by 3 bases; junction bases not matched to a gene: 7. The CDR3 is 15 residues long. The DNA for the CDR3 is TGTGCCAGCAATATCCAGGGACTAGCGGAAGAGACCCAGTACTTC. This encodes CASNIQGLAEETQYF.

The chain carries TRBV25-1 and TRBJ2-1; the match to TRBD1 covers 7 bases. Germline CDR1 is MGHDK and CDR2 is SYGVNS. V was clipped by 6 bases and J by 5 bases; unmatched bases: 4. This CDR3 contains 13 residues. The CDR3 coding sequence is TGTGCCAGCAGAACAGGGGTCAACAATGAGCAGTTCTTC. It translates to CASRTGVNNEQFF.

V usage is TRBV5-4 and J usage is TRBJ2-3; weak D call: TRBD1 (6 bases). Looked up from germline, CDR1 is SGHNT and CDR2 is YYREEE (reference sequence). Trimming shortened V by 7 bases and J by 7 bases, and 13 bases separated the two germline ends. CDR3 length: 12 amino acids. CDR3 sequence (DNA): TGTGCCAGCTCCCAGGGGCAATATACGCAGTATTTT. Its translation: CASSQGQYTQYF.

This chain uses TRBV19 with TRBJ2-7; 12 bases agree with TRBD2. Trimming removed 5 bases from V and 3 bases from J; junction bases left unmatched: 5. Germline V gene lookup returns CDR1 LNHDA and CDR2 SQIVND (reference sequence). The CDR3 length is 15 residues. The DNA of the CDR3 is TGTGCCAGTAGTTCCCGGACTAGCGGGAACTACGAGCAGTACTTC. It is translated as CASSSRTSGNYEQYF.

The chain uses TRBV27 and TRBJ1-5; 10 bases fit TRBD1. The CDR3 extends over 16 amino acids. Germline lookup yields CDR1 MNHEY and CDR2 SMNVEV (reference sequence). J was trimmed by 1 base and V by 4 bases; bases with no gene match: 4. CDR3 sequence reads: CASSSGTGASNQPQHF. The CDR3 DNA follows: TGTGCCAGCAGTTCCGGGACAGGGGCAAGCAATCAGCCCCAGCATTTT.

The rearrangement links TRBV5-1 to TRBJ2-5, with D possibly TRBD2 on 5 matching bases. This CDR3 spans 14 amino acids. Germline lookup yields CDR1 SGHRS and CDR2 YFSETQ. V was cut by 4 bases and J by 2 bases, with 12 bases left in between. The CDR3 region is CASSQDSTQETQYF. CDR3 sequence (DNA): TGCGCCAGCAGCCAGGACTCTACACAAGAGACCCAGTACTTC.

The chain employs TRBV28 and TRBJ2-1; D uncertain. Looked up from germline, CDR1 is MDHEN and CDR2 is SYDVKM. Trimming took off 4 bases at V and 6 bases at J, with 13 bases between the two ends. The CDR3 spans 14 residues. CDR3 loop: CASSSERVVNEQFF. CDR3 nucleotide sequence: TGTGCCAGCAGTTCGGAACGGGTGGTCAATGAGCAGTTCTTC.

This clone was seen only once. This chain links TRBV10-3 with TRBJ2-3; D uncertain. Germline V gene data show CDR1 as ENHRY and CDR2 as SYGVKD. The CDR3 runs 14 residues. With 3 bases removed from V and 4 bases from J, the gap between germline ends came to 11 bases. CDR3 residues: CAISEVQASDTQYF. In DNA form, the CDR3 reads TGTGCCATCAGTGAAGTCCAGGCATCAGATACGCAGTATTTT.

This clone was counted a single time. For the CDR3, the DNA is TGTGCCAGTAGCCAGCGGAAGCAAGATACGCAGTATTTT. Residues: CASSQRKQDTQYF. V and J are TRBV19 and TRBJ2-3; possibly TRBD2 for D (5 bases). Germline loops: CDR1 LNHDA, CDR2 SQIVND (reference sequence). This CDR3 region has 13 residues. V shed 6 bases and J shed 5 bases, with 12 bases lying between them.

The V gene is TRBV3-1 (or the pseudogene TRBV3-2), the J gene TRBJ2-2, with 8 bases that match TRBD1. The germline gives CDR1 LGHDT, CDR2 YNNKEL (reference sequence). V was pared by 4 bases and J by 5 bases, with 3 bases of the junction left unmatched. This CDR3 has 14 amino acids. The CDR3 is CASSPGQGTGELFF. The CDR3 DNA reads TGTGCCAGCAGCCCCGGACAGGGAACCGGGGAGCTGTTTTTT.

The rearrangement links TRBV11-3 to TRBJ2-1; D unclear. The V end lost 4 bases, the J end lost 8 bases, and 9 bases lay between the germline ends. The CDR3 totals 12 residues. Germline V CDR1 and CDR2: SGHNT, YENEEA. The CDR3 reads CASSSNGDEQFF. CDR3 nucleotides: TGTGCCAGCAGCTCAAACGGAGATGAGCAGTTCTTC.

Note on this clone: One end of the junction fails to match germline, which may point to a read error. This rearrangement joins TRBV20-1 to TRBJ1-1; no definite D call. Germline-derived CDR1 and CDR2 are DFQATT and SNEGSKA (reference sequence). This CDR3 spans 11 amino acids. CDR3 residues: CSATLNSEAFF. CDR3 bases: TGCAGTGCTACTTTGAACTCTGAAGCTTTCTTT.

The V gene is TRBV10-3, the J gene TRBJ2-5; D may be TRBD1 (7 bases). The CDR3 covers 15 residues. Germline loops: CDR1 ENHRY, CDR2 SYGVKD. Trimming took 4 bases from V and 4 from J, leaving 16 bases between them. CDR3: CAISGTLQGGETQYF. The CDR3 DNA sequence: TGTGCCATCAGTGGCACCCTCCAGGGGGGAGAGACCCAGTACTTC.

The genes are TRBV10-2 and TRBJ1-2, with unresolved D. Per the germline V gene, CDR1 is WSHSY and CDR2 is SAAADI. This CDR3 contains 14 residues. V was trimmed by 2 bases and J by 7 bases, leaving 14 bases between them. This CDR3 is CASSEGASYAGYTF. The CDR3 DNA is TGCGCCAGCAGTGAGGGAGCTTCCTATGCTGGCTACACCTTC.

The genes are TRBV5-4 and TRBJ2-5; a weak D match, TRBD1 (6 bases). The ends were cut back, 4 bases at V and 5 bases at J, with 18 bases in the middle. The CDR3 spans 15 residues. From germline, CDR1 is SGHNT and CDR2 YYREEE (reference sequence). CDR3 sequence reads: CASSRGTLRGETQYF. The DNA of the CDR3 is TGTGCCAGCAGCCGAGGGACGTTAAGGGGGGAGACCCAGTACTTC.

Only one count was recorded for this clone. The chain joins TRBV5-4 to TRBJ1-1; no firm D call. Germline CDR1 is SGHNT and CDR2 is YYREEE (reference sequence). Trimming removed 4 bases at V and 0 bases at J, with 16 bases between. CDR3 length: 16 residues. CDR3 coding DNA: TGTGCCAGCAGCATACCCGGGAGAACCATGAACACTGAAGCTTTCTTT. It codes for CASSIPGRTMNTEAFF.

This clone was counted a few times. The genes are TRBV6-5 and TRBJ2-1, with TRBD1 identical over 8 bases. V shed 8 bases and J 4 bases; nucleotides not matched to a gene: 7. Germline-derived CDR1 and CDR2 are MNHEY and SVGAGI. The CDR3 covers 14 residues. The CDR3 sequence: CASGGTGPYNEQFF. The CDR3 DNA reads as TGTGCCAGCGGGGGGACAGGACCTTACAATGAGCAGTTCTTC.

The chain combines TRBV27 with TRBJ2-3; D unresolved. This CDR3 comprises 15 residues. Trimming took off 2 bases at V and 3 bases at J, with 12 bases between the two ends. CDR1 MNHEY and CDR2 SMNVEV come from the germline V gene (reference sequence). DNA of the CDR3: TGTGCCAGCAGTTTACAGTTGGGCAGAACAGATACGCAGTATTTT. Protein: CASSLQLGRTDTQYF.

A single count supports this clone. This chain links TRBV7-2 with TRBJ2-7, with D perhaps matching TRBD2 (6 bases). The CDR3 totals 13 residues. Germline CDR1 reads SGHTA; CDR2 reads FQGNSA. V dropped 5 bases and J dropped 4 bases, with 12 bases sitting between them. The DNA of the CDR3 is TGTGCCAGCAGCCGTACGGGGGTTTACGAGCAGTACTTC. Its translation: CASSRTGVYEQYF.

This chain connects TRBV6-2 or TRBV6-3 to TRBJ2-1; perhaps TRBD2 as D (5 bases). The CDR3 covers 15 residues. Between the trimmed V and J ends, which lost 4 bases and 0 bases, there was a span of 10 bases. Germline CDR1 and CDR2: MNHEY and SVGEGT. The CDR3 protein is CASSSAARSYNEQFF. In nucleotides, the CDR3 is TGTGCCAGCAGTTCAGCGGCCCGCTCCTACAATGAGCAGTTCTTC.

This chain uses TRBV3-1 (or the pseudogene TRBV3-2) with TRBJ1-2; a possible D gene is TRBD1 (5 bases). The CDR3 totals 14 residues. Germline-derived CDR1 and CDR2 are LGHDT and YNNKEL (reference sequence). The V end was cut by 3 bases, the J end by 4 bases, with 12 bases between. The CDR3 region is CASSQVFDSYGYTF. CDR3 sequence (DNA): TGTGCCAGCAGCCAGGTTTTCGACAGCTATGGCTACACCTTC.

The CDR3 DNA is TGTGCCAGCCCCCCCTCTAGCGGGACCCGCACAGATACGCAGTATTTT. Residues: CASPPSSGTRTDTQYF. V is TRBV7-9 and J is TRBJ2-3, with TRBD2 matching 9 bases. V lost 8 bases to trimming and J lost 1 base; unmatched junction nucleotides: 10. This CDR3 is 16 amino acids long. Germline V lookup: CDR1 SEHNR, CDR2 FQNEAQ (reference sequence). The variable domain in full, completed from reference TRBV7-9 and TRBJ2-3, reads DTGVSQNPRHKITKRGQNVTFRCDPISEHNRLYWYRQTLGQGPEFLTYFQNEAQLEKSRLLSDRFSAERPKGSFSTLEIQRTEQGDSAMYLCASPPSSGTRTDTQYFGPGTRLTVL.

This rearrangement joins TRBV7-2 to TRBJ2-3; the D gene is possibly TRBD2 (5 bases). The CDR3 is made up of 17 amino acids. The V gene lost 4 bases and the J gene lost 2 bases, with 19 bases spanning the gap. Germline-derived CDR1 and CDR2 are SGHTA and FQGNSA. The CDR3: CASSYLGVASPTDTQYF. In DNA, the CDR3 is TGTGCCAGCAGCTACCTCGGGGTAGCGAGCCCCACAGATACGCAGTATTTT.

The chain joins TRBV10-3 to TRBJ2-1, with 9 bases lining up with TRBD2. This CDR3 is built from 15 residues. Germline V gene data show CDR1 as ENHRY and CDR2 as SYGVKD. J lost 3 bases, V lost 4 bases, and 4 bases had no gene match. The CDR3 spells CAISGVAGVYNEQFF. CDR3 nucleotide sequence: TGTGCCATCAGTGGGGTAGCGGGAGTCTACAATGAGCAGTTCTTC.

The chain uses TRBV11-2 and TRBJ2-7, with TRBD1 matching over 7 bases. The CDR3 totals 14 residues. Germline V gene sequence: CDR1 SGHAT, CDR2 FQNNGV. With V trimmed by 5 bases and J by 3 bases, 7 bases remained unmatched. The DNA for the CDR3 is TGTGCCAGCAGCAAGAACAGGGGCAACTACGAGCAGTACTTC. This translates into CASSKNRGNYEQYF.

This clone was seen at least ten times. V gene TRBV4-1 combines with J gene TRBJ2-3, with a possible D match to TRBD2 (5 bases). CDR1 MGHRA and CDR2 YSYEKL come from the germline V gene. This CDR3 has 15 amino acids. Between the trimmed V and J ends, which lost 5 bases and 3 bases, there was a span of 15 bases. Here the CDR3 reads CASSLSGRKTDTQYF. The CDR3, as DNA: TGCGCCAGCAGCTTAAGCGGACGGAAAACAGATACGCAGTATTTT.

Worth noting for this clone: A read error may produce the germline difference seen at one junction end. The genes are TRBV3-1 (or the pseudogene TRBV3-2) and TRBJ1-5, with D hard to call. CDR3 length equals 12 residues. Per the germline V gene, CDR1 is LGHDT and CDR2 is YNNKEL (reference sequence). The CDR3 loop is CASSQDDQRQHF. CDR3 bases: TGTGCCAGCAGCCAAGATGATCAGCGCCAGCATTTT.

The chain carries TRBV2 and TRBJ2-7, with TRBD2 matching 8 bases. CDR1 is SNHLY and CDR2 is FYNNEI in the germline V gene. The V and J ends lost 7 bases and 3 bases, in that order; junction bases with no gene match: 2. CDR3 length: 12 residues. The CDR3 spells CASILADYEQYF. DNA of the CDR3: TGTGCCAGCATACTAGCGGACTACGAGCAGTACTTC.

This chain links TRBV7-2 with TRBJ2-1, with 12 bases matching TRBD2. CDR3 length: 15 residues. Germline values: CDR1 SGHTA, CDR2 FQGNSA. V lost 5 bases, J lost 10 bases, and 9 bases stayed unmatched. The CDR3 spells CASSVASGRAAEQFF. The CDR3 nucleotides read TGTGCCAGCAGCGTCGCTAGCGGGAGGGCCGCCGAGCAGTTCTTC.

The chain couples TRBV5-1 to TRBJ2-7; 9 bases align to TRBD2. Germline V CDR1 and CDR2: SGHRS, YFSETQ. The CDR3 has 14 amino acids. V shed 0 bases and J 5 bases; nucleotides not matched to a gene: 3. The CDR3 spells CASSLGSGRDEQYF. CDR3 sequence (DNA): TGCGCCAGCAGCTTGGGTAGCGGGAGAGACGAGCAGTACTTC. Looking up the rest from reference TRBV5-1 and TRBJ2-7 gives the full variable domain: KAGVTQTPRYLIKTRGQQVTLSCSPISGHRSVSWYQQTPGQGLQFLFEYFSETQRNKGNFPGRFSGRQFSNSRSEMNVSTLELGDSALYLCASSLGSGRDEQYFGPGTRLTVT.

V usage is TRBV2 and J usage is TRBJ2-5; no firm D call. The CDR3 is made up of 12 amino acids. With 9 bases removed from V and 2 bases from J, the gap between germline ends came to 10 bases. Germline V gene lookup returns CDR1 SNHLY and CDR2 FYNNEI. The CDR3: CASSREQETQYF. In DNA, the CDR3 is TGTGCCAGTTCCCGCGAACAAGAGACCCAGTACTTC.

The rearrangement joins TRBV18 to TRBJ1-5; D may be TRBD1 (5 bases). The CDR3 runs 13 residues. Between the trimmed V and J ends, which lost 2 bases and 5 bases, there was a span of 7 bases. Germline CDR1 is KGHSH and CDR2 is LQKENI. This CDR3 is CASSPTGDQPQHF. The DNA of the CDR3 is TGTGCCAGCTCACCAACGGGGGATCAGCCCCAGCATTTT.